The 12 T cell receptor beta chains in this list originate from one sample, sequenced in a study of coeliac disease. Some clones are missing from TCRdb's copy, which holds only in-frame ones; the method was immunoSEQ multiplex PCR. The sample has approximately 1,600 clones; roughly 60% are singletons. Sequenced: intraepithelial lymphocytes from the gut. These receptors originate from a woman between 50 and 59 years old with celiac disease on a gluten-free diet.

This clone was picked up a small number of times. This rearrangement joins TRBV7-9 to TRBJ1-2, with TRBD1 as a possible D gene (5 bases). Trimming took 7 bases from V and 11 from J, leaving 11 bases between them. CDR1 is SEHNR and CDR2 is FQNEAQ in the germline V gene (reference sequence). The CDR3 length is 10 residues. The CDR3 loop reads CASIPGVYTF. The CDR3 DNA reads as TGTGCCAGCATCCCGGGGGTTTACACCTTC.

The table lists this clone with a count of one. V gene TRBV6-6 combines with J gene TRBJ2-5, with 8 bases that match TRBD2. Germline CDR1 and CDR2: MNHNY and SVGAGI (reference sequence). This CDR3 region has 14 residues. Unmatched junction bases numbered 2, after V lost 0 bases and J lost 5 bases. The chain's CDR3 is CASSYSRLAETQYF. CDR3 DNA sequence: TGTGCCAGCAGTTACTCGAGACTAGCGGAGACCCAGTACTTC.

This chain links TRBV30 with TRBJ1-2, with 8 bases aligning to TRBD1. The CDR3 contains 13 residues. Germline V gives CDR1 GTSNPN, CDR2 SVGIG (reference sequence). The V gene end was trimmed by 5 bases and the J gene end by 4 bases; junction bases not matched to a gene: 6. The CDR3 region has the DNA TGTGCCTGGGGACAGGGTTCCATCTATGGCTACACCTTC. It specifies CAWGQGSIYGYTF.

The V gene is TRBV7-2, the J gene TRBJ2-3; no clear D. The CDR3 contains 13 residues. The V end lost 2 bases, the J end lost 6 bases, and 9 bases lay between the germline ends. Germline V gene sequence: CDR1 SGHTA, CDR2 FQGNSA. The CDR3, as DNA: TGTGCCAGCAGCTTAAAATCCCCGGATACGCAGTATTTT. Encoded protein: CASSLKSPDTQYF.

This sequence joins TRBV2 and TRBJ1-5, with D possibly TRBD1 on 5 matching bases. Trimming shortened V by 1 base and J by 5 bases, and 12 bases separated the two germline ends. This CDR3 has 15 residues. From germline, CDR1 is SNHLY and CDR2 FYNNEI. The CDR3 nucleotides are TGTGCCAGCAGTGAAGGTTTACAAGGGGATCAGCCCCAGCATTTT. Protein sequence: CASSEGLQGDQPQHF.

The chain carries TRBV6-5 and TRBJ2-1, with 9 bases that match TRBD2. V was clipped by 0 bases and J by 8 bases; unmatched bases: 2. Germline loops: CDR1 MNHEY, CDR2 SVGAGI. The CDR3 has 14 residues. This CDR3 is CASSYSSGGDEQFF. CDR3 in DNA: TGTGCCAGCAGTTACTCTAGCGGGGGCGATGAGCAGTTCTTC.

The rearrangement joins TRBV11-2 to TRBJ2-7, with D perhaps matching TRBD2 (5 bases). The germline V gene has CDR1 SGHAT and CDR2 FQNNGV. The CDR3 has 15 residues. The ends were cut back, 5 bases at V and 4 bases at J, with 18 bases in the middle. The CDR3 spells CASSPGVGEGYEQYF. The CDR3 region has the DNA TGTGCCAGCAGCCCAGGCGTGGGTGAGGGTTACGAGCAGTACTTC. The variable domain in full, with the rest retrieved from reference TRBV11-2 and TRBJ2-7, is EAGVAQSPRYKIIEKRQSVAFWCNPISGHATLYWYQQILGQGPKLLIQFQNNGVVDDSQLPKDRFSAERLKGVDSTLKIQPAKLEDSAVYLCASSPGVGEGYEQYFGPGTRLTVT.

This clone is large (0.1 to 1%). The chain combines TRBV27 with TRBJ1-2; TRBD1 is a possible D gene (5 bases). Germline CDR1 is MNHEY and CDR2 is SMNVEV (reference sequence). The CDR3 extends over 14 amino acids. V dropped 2 bases and J dropped 8 bases, with 15 bases sitting between them. The CDR3 DNA follows: TGTGCCAGCAGTTTACGGGGCCAGGGAGGCGGCTACACCTTC. As protein: CASSLRGQGGGYTF.

This clone was counted only a few times. Other DNA sequences from this sample encode an identical CDR3 as well. J is TRBJ2-3 and V is TRBV2; tentatively, D is TRBD2 (5 bases). Germline-derived CDR1 and CDR2 are SNHLY and FYNNEI. The CDR3 has 11 amino acids. Trimming removed 5 bases at V and 7 bases at J, with 7 bases between. CDR3 bases: TGTGCCAGCAGTCCGGGATATACGCAGTATTTT. Its protein product is CASSPGYTQYF. The complete variable domain, with remaining parts taken from reference TRBV2 and TRBJ2-3, reads EPEVTQTPSHQVTQMGQEVILRCVPISNHLYFYWYRQILGQKVEFLVSFYNNEISEKSEIFDDQFSVERPDGSNFTLKIRSTKLEDSAMYFCASSPGYTQYFGPGTRLTVL.

This clone was found a few times. J is TRBJ2-7 and V is TRBV7-9, with 9 bases fitting TRBD1. V gave up 5 bases and J gave up 2 bases; unmatched junction bases: 10. Germline V gives CDR1 SEHNR, CDR2 FQNEAQ (reference sequence). The CDR3 length is 16 residues. The CDR3 sequence is CASSPHRGREPYEQYF. DNA of the CDR3: TGTGCCAGCAGCCCCCACAGGGGGCGGGAACCCTACGAGCAGTACTTC.

The chain employs TRBV7-2 and TRBJ2-5, with 9 bases identical to TRBD2. CDR3 length: 18 residues. The germline CDR1 and CDR2 sequences are SGHTA and FQGNSA. V lost 1 base to trimming and J lost 5 bases; unmatched junction nucleotides: 14. The CDR3 region has the DNA TGTGCCAGCAGCTTAGGGTATTCGCGGGGGGGCGGTCGGGAGACCCAGTACTTC. Its protein product is CASSLGYSRGGGRETQYF.

V gene TRBV6-1 combines with J gene TRBJ2-3; the match to TRBD2 covers 11 bases. J gave up 0 bases and V 2 bases, and 4 bases lay outside the gene matches. CDR1 is MNHNS and CDR2 is SASEGT in the germline V gene. CDR3 length equals 17 residues. The CDR3 spells CASSELAGGSSTDTQYF. CDR3 nucleotide sequence: TGTGCCAGCAGTGAACTAGCGGGGGGATCAAGCACAGATACGCAGTATTTT.